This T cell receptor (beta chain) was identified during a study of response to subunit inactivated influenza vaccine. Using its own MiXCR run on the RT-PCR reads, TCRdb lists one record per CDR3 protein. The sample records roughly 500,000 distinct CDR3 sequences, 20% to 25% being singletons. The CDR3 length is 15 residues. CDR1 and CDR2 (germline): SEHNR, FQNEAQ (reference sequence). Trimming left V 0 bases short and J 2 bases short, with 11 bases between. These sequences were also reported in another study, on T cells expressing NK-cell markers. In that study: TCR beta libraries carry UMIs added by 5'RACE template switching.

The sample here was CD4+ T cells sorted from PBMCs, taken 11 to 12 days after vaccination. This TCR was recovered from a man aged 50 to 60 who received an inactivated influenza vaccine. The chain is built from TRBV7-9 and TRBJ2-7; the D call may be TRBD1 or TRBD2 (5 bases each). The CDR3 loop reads CASSLARRGAYEQYF. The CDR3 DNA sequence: TGTGCCAGCAGCTTAGCGCGCAGAGGGGCCTACGAGCAGTACTTC.